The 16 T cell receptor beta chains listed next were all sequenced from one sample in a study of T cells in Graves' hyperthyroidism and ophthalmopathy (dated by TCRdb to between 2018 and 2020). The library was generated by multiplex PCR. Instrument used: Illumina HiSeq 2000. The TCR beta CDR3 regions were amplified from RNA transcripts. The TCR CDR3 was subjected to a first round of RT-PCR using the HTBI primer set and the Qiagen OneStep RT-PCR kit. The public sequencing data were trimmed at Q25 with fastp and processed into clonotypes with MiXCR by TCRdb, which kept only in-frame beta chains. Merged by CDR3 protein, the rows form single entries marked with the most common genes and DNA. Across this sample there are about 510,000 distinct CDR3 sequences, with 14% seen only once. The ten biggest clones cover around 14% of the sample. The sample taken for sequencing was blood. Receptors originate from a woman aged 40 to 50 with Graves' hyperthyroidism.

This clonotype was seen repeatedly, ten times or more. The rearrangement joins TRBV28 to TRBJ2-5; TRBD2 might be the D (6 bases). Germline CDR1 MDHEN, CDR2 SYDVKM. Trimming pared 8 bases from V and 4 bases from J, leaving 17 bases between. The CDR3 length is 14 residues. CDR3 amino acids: CASRDSGGRETQYF. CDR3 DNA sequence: TGTGCCAGCCGGGACTCCGGGGGAAGAGAGACCCAGTACTTC.

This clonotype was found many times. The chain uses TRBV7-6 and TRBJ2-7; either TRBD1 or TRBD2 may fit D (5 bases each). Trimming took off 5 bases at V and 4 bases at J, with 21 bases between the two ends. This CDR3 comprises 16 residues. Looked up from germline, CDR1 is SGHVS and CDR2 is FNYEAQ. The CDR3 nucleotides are TGTGCCAGCAGCGCCCAAGCAGGGACGGACCCGTACGAGCAGTACTTC. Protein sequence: CASSAQAGTDPYEQYF.

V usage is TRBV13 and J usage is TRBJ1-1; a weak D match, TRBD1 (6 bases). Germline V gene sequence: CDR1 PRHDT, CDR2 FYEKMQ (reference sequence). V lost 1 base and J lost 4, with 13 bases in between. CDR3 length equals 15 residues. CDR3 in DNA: TGTGCCAGCAGCTTAGAAGGGGGGCCGGGCACTGAAGCTTTCTTT. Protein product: CASSLEGGPGTEAFF.

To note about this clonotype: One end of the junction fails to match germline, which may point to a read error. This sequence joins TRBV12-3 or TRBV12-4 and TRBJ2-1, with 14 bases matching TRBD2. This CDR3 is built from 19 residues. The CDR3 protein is CASKLQGGLAGGSYSEQFF. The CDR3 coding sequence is TGTGCCAGCAAACTACAGGGTGGACTAGCGGGAGGCTCCTACAGTGAGCAGTTCTTC.

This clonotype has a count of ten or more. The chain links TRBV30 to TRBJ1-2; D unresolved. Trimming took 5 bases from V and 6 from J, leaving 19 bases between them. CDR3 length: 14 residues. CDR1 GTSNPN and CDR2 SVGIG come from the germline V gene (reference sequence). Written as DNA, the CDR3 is TGTGCCTGGGGAGTAGGAGACACCCGGAATGGCTACACCTTC. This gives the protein CAWGVGDTRNGYTF.

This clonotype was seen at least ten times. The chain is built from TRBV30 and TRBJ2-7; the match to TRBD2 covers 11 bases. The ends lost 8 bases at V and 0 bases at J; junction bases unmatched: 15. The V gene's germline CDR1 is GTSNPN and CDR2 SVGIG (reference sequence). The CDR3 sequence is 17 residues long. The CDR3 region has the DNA TGTGCCATGAGTCGGTCGGGGCTAGCGGGAGGCTCCTACGAGCAGTACTTC. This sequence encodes CAMSRSGLAGGSYEQYF.

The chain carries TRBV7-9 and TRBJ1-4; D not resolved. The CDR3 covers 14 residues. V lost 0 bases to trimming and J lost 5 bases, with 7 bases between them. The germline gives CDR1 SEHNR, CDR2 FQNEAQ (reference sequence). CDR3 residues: CASSLAFENEKLFF. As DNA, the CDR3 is TGTGCCAGCAGCTTAGCGTTCGAAAATGAAAAACTGTTTTTT.

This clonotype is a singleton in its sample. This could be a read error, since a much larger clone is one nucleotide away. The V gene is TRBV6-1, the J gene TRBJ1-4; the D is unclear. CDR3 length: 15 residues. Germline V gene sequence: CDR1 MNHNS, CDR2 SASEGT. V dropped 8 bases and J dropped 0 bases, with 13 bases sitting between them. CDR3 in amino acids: CASCTGKTTNEKLFF. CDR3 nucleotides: TGTGCCAGCTGCACCGGGAAAACAACTAATGAAAAACTGTTTTTT.

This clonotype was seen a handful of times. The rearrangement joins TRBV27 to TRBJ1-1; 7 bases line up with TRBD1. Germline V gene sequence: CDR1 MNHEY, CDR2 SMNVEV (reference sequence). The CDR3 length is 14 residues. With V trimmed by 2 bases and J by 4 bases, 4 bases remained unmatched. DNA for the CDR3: TGTGCCAGCAGTTTAAGAGGGGGCCCCACTGAAGCTTTCTTT. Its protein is CASSLRGGPTEAFF.

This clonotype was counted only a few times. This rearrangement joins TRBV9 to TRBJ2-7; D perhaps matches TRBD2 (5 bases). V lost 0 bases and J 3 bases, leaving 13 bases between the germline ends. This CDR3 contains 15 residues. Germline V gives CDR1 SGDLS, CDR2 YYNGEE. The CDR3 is CASSVGGSGNYEQYF. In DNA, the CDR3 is TGTGCCAGCAGCGTAGGTGGGAGTGGGAACTACGAGCAGTACTTC. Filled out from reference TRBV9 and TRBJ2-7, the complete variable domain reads DSGVTQTPKHLITATGQRVTLRCSPRSGDLSVYWYQQSLDQGLQFLIQYYNGEERAKGNILERFSAQQFPDLHSELNLSSLELGDSALYFCASSVGGSGNYEQYFGPGTRLTVT.

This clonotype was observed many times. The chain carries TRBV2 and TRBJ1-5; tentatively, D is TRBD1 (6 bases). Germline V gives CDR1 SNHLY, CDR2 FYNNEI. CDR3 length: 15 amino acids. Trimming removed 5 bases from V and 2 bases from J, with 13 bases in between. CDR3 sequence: CASSLQGLGNQPQHF. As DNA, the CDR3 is TGTGCCAGCAGTCTACAGGGTTTGGGCAATCAGCCCCAGCATTTT.

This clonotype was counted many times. CDR3 sequence: CSASGFELDGNEQFF. The CDR3 DNA reads as TGCAGTGCTAGTGGTTTCGAGTTGGACGGAAATGAGCAGTTCTTC. The genes are TRBV20-1 and TRBJ2-1, with D unclear. CDR1 and CDR2 from the germline V gene are DFQATT and SNEGSKA (reference sequence). This CDR3 is built from 15 residues. V gave up 3 bases and J gave up 7 bases, with 19 bases separating them.

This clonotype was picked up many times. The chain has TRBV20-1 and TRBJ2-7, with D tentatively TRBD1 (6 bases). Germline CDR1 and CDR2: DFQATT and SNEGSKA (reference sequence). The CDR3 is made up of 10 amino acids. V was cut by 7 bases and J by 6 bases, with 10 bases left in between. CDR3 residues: CSVQGAEQYF. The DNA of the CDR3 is TGCAGTGTACAGGGTGCCGAGCAGTACTTC.

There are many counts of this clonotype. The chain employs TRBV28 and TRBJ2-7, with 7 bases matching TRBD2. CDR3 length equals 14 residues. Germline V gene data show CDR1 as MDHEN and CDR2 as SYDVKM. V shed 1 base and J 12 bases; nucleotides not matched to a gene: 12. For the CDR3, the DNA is TGTGCCAGCAGTTTATTGCGGGGCTCGGGGGGAATGTACTTC. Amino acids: CASSLLRGSGGMYF.

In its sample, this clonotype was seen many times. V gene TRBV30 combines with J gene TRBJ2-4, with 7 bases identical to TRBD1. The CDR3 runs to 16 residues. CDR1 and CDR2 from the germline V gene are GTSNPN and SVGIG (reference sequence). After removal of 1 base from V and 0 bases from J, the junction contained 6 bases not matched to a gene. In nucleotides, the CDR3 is TGTGCCTGGAGTGCCAACAGGGGAATAGCCAAAAACATTCAGTACTTC. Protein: CAWSANRGIAKNIQYF.

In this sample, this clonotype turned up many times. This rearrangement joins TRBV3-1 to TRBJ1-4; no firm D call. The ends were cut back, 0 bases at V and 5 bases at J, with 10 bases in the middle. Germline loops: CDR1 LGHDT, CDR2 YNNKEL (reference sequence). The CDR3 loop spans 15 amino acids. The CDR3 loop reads CASSQDLGLNEKLFF. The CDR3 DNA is TGTGCCAGCAGCCAAGATCTCGGGCTGAATGAAAAACTGTTTTTT.